The entry that follows covers one TCR beta chain sequence. Its antigen is currently unknown. A read error may account for a junction end that differs from germline. The template was RNA from unsorted bulk tissue. Distant lung tissue was collected more than 3 cm away from the tumor edge. This entry is derived from a study of tumor and adjacent non-tumor tissue in lung cancer. A modified ARM-PCR protocol with three rounds of nested PCR amplified TCRbeta. In TCRdb, the multiplex PCR reads were re-called with MiXCR into one record per CDR3 protein. There are over 100,000 distinct CDR3 sequences in the sample; about 63% occur only once, and 15% to 20% lies in the top ten. The CDR3 covers 15 residues. The germline V gene has CDR1 DFQATT and CDR2 SNEGSKA (reference sequence). The study, taken as a whole, reports: In normal lung, the top 100 clones were significantly more dominant than in tumor. TCR diversity was significantly greater in tumor than normal lung tissue.

The gene calls are TRBV20-1 and TRBJ2-7; tentatively, D is TRBD2 (7 bases). The specimen was distant non-tumor lung tissue. The TCR was taken from a man in his sixties with non-small cell lung cancer. The CDR3 sequence is CSARTSWGPSYEQYF. For the CDR3, the DNA is TGCAGTGCTAGGACTAGCTGGGGGCCTTCCTACGAGCAATACTTC.